These 13 T cell receptor beta chains were sequenced from one sample in a study of blood T cells in healthy people across ages. Combining a sample-barcoded 5' primer with a J-beta primer mix, a second PCR ran for about 7 to 11 cycles. TCRdb reprocessed the 5' RACE reads with MiXCR, giving one entry per CDR3 protein. The sample consists of about 770,000 distinct CDR3 sequences, roughly 44% of them appearing once. Sequenced: blood. The receptors here all came from a man aged 60 to 69 in good health.

This clonotype occurred a few times. The V gene is TRBV7-2, the J gene TRBJ1-4; D is uncertain. V lost 5 bases and J lost 8, with 15 bases in between. Germline V gene lookup returns CDR1 SGHTA and CDR2 FQGNSA. The CDR3 has 14 amino acids. CDR3 DNA sequence: TGTGCCAGCAGCCCGAGGGCCCGCCGAGAAAAACTGTTTTTT. It encodes CASSPRARREKLFF.

The rearrangement links TRBV19 to TRBJ2-7, with 9 bases identical to TRBD1. The V segment lost 6 bases and the J segment 1 base; nucleotides outside the gene matches: 7. The germline gives CDR1 LNHDA, CDR2 SQIVND (reference sequence). The CDR3 runs to 15 residues. The CDR3 bases are TGTGCCAGTAGCCAATGGGGGACAGGGTCCTACGAGCAGTACTTC. This encodes CASSQWGTGSYEQYF.

This clonotype was seen a few times. The chain is built from TRBV20-1 and TRBJ1-5, with a weak D call TRBD1 (5 bases). The CDR3 is made up of 12 amino acids. Trimming pared 1 base from V and 6 bases from J, leaving 7 bases between. CDR1 is DFQATT and CDR2 is SNEGSKA in the germline V gene (reference sequence). The CDR3 region is CSARAQGQPQHF. The CDR3 DNA reads TGCAGTGCTAGAGCTCAGGGTCAGCCCCAGCATTTT.

This chain joins TRBV20-1 and TRBJ2-7; D might be TRBD2 (5 bases). The V gene lost 3 bases and the J gene lost 2 bases, with 11 bases spanning the gap. There are 13 residues in the CDR3. Germline assignment: CDR1 DFQATT and CDR2 SNEGSKA (reference sequence). This CDR3 is CSARGEGPYEQYF. In DNA, the CDR3 is TGCAGTGCTAGGGGTGAGGGCCCCTACGAGCAGTACTTC.

The chain has TRBV11-2 and TRBJ2-4; D tentatively reads TRBD1 or TRBD2 (5 bases each). The DNA end is a closer match to TRBJ2-7, so the J assignment may be wrong. This CDR3 is 13 amino acids long. Per germline, CDR1 SGHAT and CDR2 FQNNGV. The CDR3 protein is CASSRTTGLEQYF. In DNA, the CDR3 is TGTGCCAGCAGCCGGACGACGGGGCTCGAGCAGTACTTC.

The V and J genes are TRBV6-2 or TRBV6-3 and TRBJ2-1; D call uncertain. Looked up from germline, CDR1 is MNHEY and CDR2 is SVGEGT. Trimming pared 7 bases from V and 7 bases from J, leaving 14 bases between. The CDR3 contains 13 residues. CDR3 amino acids: CASTPSWGNEQFF. The DNA of the CDR3 is TGTGCCAGCACGCCGAGCTGGGGAAATGAGCAGTTCTTC.

V usage is TRBV14 and J usage is TRBJ1-1, with 7 bases lining up with TRBD1. V lost 5 bases and J lost 1; bases outside the gene matches: 4. Germline V gene sequence: CDR1 SGHDN, CDR2 FVKESK. The CDR3 has 14 residues. The CDR3 here is CASSKTGSNTEAFF. Written as DNA, the CDR3 is TGTGCCAGCAGCAAGACAGGGTCGAACACTGAAGCTTTCTTT.

The sample holds a few counts of this clonotype. The rearrangement uses TRBV7-2 and TRBJ1-2; 7 bases agree with TRBD1. The CDR3 sequence is 16 residues long. V dropped 6 bases and J dropped 7; count of bases not matched to a gene: 17. Germline CDR1 is SGHTA and CDR2 is FQGNSA. The CDR3, as DNA: TGTGCCAGCAGTTATGACAGGGCCGGGGCTCTCATTGGCTACACCTTC. It encodes CASSYDRAGALIGYTF.

This clonotype came up once. V usage is TRBV18 and J usage is TRBJ2-4; no definite D call. The DNA end favors TRBJ2-5, so the J call may be wrong. The CDR3 covers 13 residues. CDR1 and CDR2 from the germline V gene are KGHSH and LQKENI. Here the CDR3 reads CASSATKGETQYF. The DNA for the CDR3 is TGTGCCAGCTCAGCCACGAAAGGAGAGACCCAGTACTTC.

A few counts support this clonotype. The J gene is TRBJ2-3, the V gene TRBV13; TRBD1 aligns across 7 bases. V lost 1 base, J lost 1 base, and 5 bases stayed unmatched. Germline values: CDR1 PRHDT, CDR2 FYEKMQ (reference sequence). The CDR3 length is 16 residues. The CDR3: CASSLVGQKRTDTQYF. The CDR3, as DNA: TGTGCCAGCAGCTTAGTGGGACAGAAACGCACAGATACGCAGTATTTT.

This clonotype was counted only a few times. This chain links TRBV6-5 with TRBJ2-7; 7 bases are shared with TRBD1. The V and J ends lost 6 bases and 5 bases, in that order; junction bases with no gene match: 10. Germline V CDR1 and CDR2: MNHEY, SVGAGI. This CDR3 is 14 amino acids long. The CDR3 sequence: CASSRDSLAHEQYF. In DNA form, the CDR3 reads TGTGCCAGCAGCCGGGACAGTTTAGCGCACGAGCAGTACTTC.

This clonotype has only a few counts. The chain carries TRBV12-3 or TRBV12-4 and TRBJ1-2; possible D gene TRBD1, 6 bases. Trimming left V 6 bases short and J 4 bases short, with 12 bases between. This CDR3 has 13 residues. CDR3 DNA: TGTGCCAGCAGATCAGGGGCAGGCTATGGCTACACCTTC. Protein sequence: CASRSGAGYGYTF.

This clonotype has just a few counts. This chain joins TRBV27 and TRBJ1-2, with TRBD1 as a possible D gene (5 bases). The ends were cut back, 6 bases at V and 4 bases at J, with 15 bases in the middle. This CDR3 contains 14 residues. Germline V gene lookup returns CDR1 MNHEY and CDR2 SMNVEV (reference sequence). CDR3 region: CASRVAQGLYGYTF. The CDR3 DNA sequence: TGTGCCAGCAGGGTCGCTCAGGGCCTCTATGGCTACACCTTC.